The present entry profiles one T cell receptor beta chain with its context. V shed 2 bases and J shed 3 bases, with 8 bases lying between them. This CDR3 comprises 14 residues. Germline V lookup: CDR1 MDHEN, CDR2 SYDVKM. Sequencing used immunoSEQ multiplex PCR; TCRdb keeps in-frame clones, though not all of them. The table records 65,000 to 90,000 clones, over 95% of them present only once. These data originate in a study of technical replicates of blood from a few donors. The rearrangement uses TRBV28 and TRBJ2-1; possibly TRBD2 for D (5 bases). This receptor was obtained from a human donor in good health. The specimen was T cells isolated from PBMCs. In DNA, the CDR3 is TGTGCCAGCAGTTTACTCCGGGACTACAATGAGCAGTTCTTC. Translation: CASSLLRDYNEQFF.